The rows below give T cell receptor beta chains drawn from one sample of a study of CDR3 diversity in severe acne. TCRdb redid the calling of the PCR reads with MiXCR, one entry per CDR3 protein. Among 89,000 or so distinct CDR3 sequences listed, 45% to 55% were seen once. The sequenced material came from blood. Every receptor here comes from a male donor in good health, serving as a control. Both conserved end residues are part of each CDR3. D genes are given only for firm matches. Clone size is given for some rows only: seen once, a few or many times, or a class if the clone is expanded.

V	size	D	J	CDR3	DNA
TRBV20-1	NA	TRBD1	TRBJ1-4	CSARILGQAGLFF	TGCAGTGCTAGAATTCTCGGACAGGCCGGTCTGTTTTTT
TRBV6-1	few	TRBD2	TRBJ2-7	CASNELAGGRFEQYF	TGTGCCAGCAACGAACTAGCGGGAGGGCGGTTCGAGCAGTACTTC
TRBV19	NA	NA	TRBJ1-5	CASSADGSNQPQHF	TGTGCCAGTAGTGCGGACGGATCCAATCAGCCCCAGCATTTT
TRBV10-3	NA	NA	TRBJ2-6	CAISESAGRLAANVLTF	TGTGCCATCAGTGAGTCGGCCGGCCGTCTTGCGGCCAACGTCCTGACTTTC
TRBV7-2	NA	TRBD2	TRBJ2-7	CASSFLAGVGEQYF	TGTGCCAGCAGCTTCCTAGCGGGAGTAGGGGAGCAGTACTTC
TRBV7-6	few	NA	TRBJ2-1	CASSLAHSPYNEQFF	TGTGCCAGCAGCTTAGCGCATAGCCCCTACAATGAGCAGTTCTTC
TRBV20-1	NA	NA	TRBJ2-5	CSAPGFDQPQYF	TGCAGTGCCCCTGGCTTCGATCAGCCCCAGTACTTC
TRBV6-2/TRBV6-3	NA	NA	TRBJ2-7	CASRRGPWGKECEQYF	TGTGCCAGCAGGCGGGGACCTTGGGGGAAGGAGTGCGAGCAGTACTTC
TRBV6-5	NA	TRBD1	TRBJ1-1	CASSYSTGMGMNTEAFF	TGTGCCAGCAGTTACTCGACAGGGATGGGCATGAACACTGAAGCTTTCTTT
TRBV7-7	NA	TRBD2	TRBJ2-2	CASSLAVPGLAGAGELFF	TGTGCTAGCAGCTTAGCAGTACCCGGACTAGCGGGAGCCGGGGAGCTGTTTTTT
TRBV9	medium-sized	TRBD2	TRBJ2-3	CASSVVGLAGGGDTQYF	TGTGCCAGCAGCGTAGTGGGACTAGCGGGAGGCGGAGATACGCAGTATTTT
TRBV7-8	few	NA	TRBJ2-5	CASSRHGTAAGETQYF	TGTGCCAGCAGCCGACACGGGACTGCCGCCGGAGAGACCCAGTACTTC
TRBV29-1	few	TRBD1	TRBJ2-1	CSPGTESSYNEQFF	TGCAGTCCGGGGACAGAGAGCTCCTACAATGAGCAGTTCTTC
TRBV9	NA	TRBD2	TRBJ2-3	CASSLGLAADTDTQYF	TGTGCCAGCAGCCTCGGACTAGCGGCCGACACAGATACGCAGTATTTT
TRBV6-6	NA	NA	TRBJ1-1	CASSYSKVSASEAFF	TGTGCCAGCAGTTACTCGAAGGTTTCGGCCTCTGAAGCTTTCTTT
TRBV9	medium-sized	NA	TRBJ2-7	CASSPQVGNLYEQYF	TGTGCCAGCAGCCCACAAGTCGGTAACCTCTACGAGCAGTACTTC
TRBV24-1	many	TRBD1	TRBJ2-7	CAGEGGQGSYEQYF	TGTGCCGGGGAAGGGGGACAGGGCTCCTACGAGCAGTACTTC
TRBV20-1	medium-sized	NA	TRBJ1-1	CSAREDRNTEAFF	TGCAGTGCTAGAGAAGACAGGAACACTGAAGCTTTCTTT
TRBV18	many	NA	TRBJ2-7	CASSRTGTHGEQYF	TGTGCCAGCTCAAGAACCGGGACGCATGGCGAGCAGTACTTC
TRBV6-5	medium-sized	TRBD2	TRBJ2-7	CASSYARMAGGPYEQYF	TGTGCCAGCAGTTACGCCCGCATGGCGGGGGGGCCCTACGAGCAGTACTTC
TRBV12-3/TRBV12-4	NA	NA	TRBJ1-2	CASSPGRRSGYTF	TGTGCCAGCAGCCCTGGGCGGCGTAGTGGCTACACCTTC
TRBV7-8	many	NA	TRBJ1-2	CASSPGASFGGYGYTF	TGTGCCAGCAGCCCTGGGGCGTCATTTGGCGGCTATGGCTACACCTTC
TRBV7-3	NA	NA	TRBJ2-1	CASSFYICSARTAWKGNEQFF	NA
TRBV28	NA	NA	TRBJ1-5	CASRDPGGQPQHF	TGTGCCAGCAGGGACCCTGGGGGTCAGCCCCAGCATTTT
TRBV2	NA	NA	TRBJ1-5	CASSGSGSSRGDTQHF	TGTGCCAGCTCGGGTAGCGGGAGTTCGCGCGGGGATACGCAGCATTTT
TRBV5-4	NA	TRBD2	TRBJ2-3	CASSLGLAGGADTQYF	TGTGCCAGCAGCTTAGGACTAGCGGGAGGAGCAGATACGCAGTATTTT
TRBV28	few	NA	TRBJ1-2	CASSLRAGPNYGYTF	TGTGCCAGCAGTTTAAGGGCAGGGCCTAACTATGGCTACACCTTC
TRBV7-9	NA	TRBD2	TRBJ2-5	CASSPSTSVNTGETQYF	TGTGCCAGCAGCCCGTCGACTAGCGTGAACACCGGGGAGACCCAGTACTTC
TRBV9	many	NA	TRBJ1-3	CASSVYGAGESSGNTIYF	TGTGCCAGCAGCGTCTACGGCGCGGGGGAGAGCTCTGGAAACACCATATATTTT
TRBV9	NA	TRBD1	TRBJ1-1	CASSEGQGSNTEAFF	TGTGCCAGCAGTGAAGGACAGGGGTCGAACACTGAAGCTTTCTTT
TRBV2	NA	TRBD2	TRBJ2-7	CASSVTSGRAYEQYF	TGTGCCAGCAGCGTAACTAGCGGGAGGGCCTACGAGCAGTACTTC
TRBV2	NA	NA	TRBJ2-7	CASSGGAEGYF	TGTGCCAGCAGTGGAGGGGCCGAGGGGTACTTC
TRBV24-1	few	TRBD2	TRBJ2-2	CATSEGTSGRSGELFF	TGTGCCACCAGTGAAGGGACTAGCGGGAGAAGTGGGGAGCTGTTTTTT
TRBV7-2	NA	NA	TRBJ1-4	CASSLAGDGEKLFF	TGTGCCAGCAGCTTAGCGGGGGACGGTGAAAAACTGTTTTTT
TRBV24-1	few	TRBD1	TRBJ2-5	CATSDFGTGAETQYF	TGTGCCACCAGTGATTTTGGGACAGGGGCAGAGACCCAGTACTTC
TRBV5-1	many	TRBD2	TRBJ2-2	CASSLPGGGAGELFF	TGCGCCAGCAGCTTGCCGGGAGGTGGGGCCGGGGAGCTGTTTTTT
TRBV7-9	NA	NA	TRBJ1-1	CASSQRTRGNTEALF	TGTGCCAGCAGCCAAAGAACGAGGGGGAACACTGAAGCTCTCTTT
TRBV11-1	few	NA	TRBJ2-7	CASSSQGYEQYF	TGTGCCAGCAGTTCCCAGGGGTACGAGCAGTACTTC
TRBV29-1	few	TRBD1	TRBJ1-5	CSVATGGSNQPQHF	TGCAGCGTTGCGACAGGGGGTAGCAATCAGCCCCAGCATTTT
TRBV19	NA	TRBD2	TRBJ2-3	CASSTRLAGTDTQYF	TGTGCCAGTAGTACCCGACTAGCGGGGACAGATACGCAGTATTTT
TRBV2	many	TRBD2	TRBJ2-3	CASSERVSGEGTDTQYF	TGTGCCAGCAGTGAAAGAGTTAGCGGGGAGGGCACAGATACGCAGTATTTT
TRBV20-1	NA	TRBD1	TRBJ2-7	CSAKRGHEQYF	TGCAGTGCTAAAAGGGGGCATGAGCAGTACTTC